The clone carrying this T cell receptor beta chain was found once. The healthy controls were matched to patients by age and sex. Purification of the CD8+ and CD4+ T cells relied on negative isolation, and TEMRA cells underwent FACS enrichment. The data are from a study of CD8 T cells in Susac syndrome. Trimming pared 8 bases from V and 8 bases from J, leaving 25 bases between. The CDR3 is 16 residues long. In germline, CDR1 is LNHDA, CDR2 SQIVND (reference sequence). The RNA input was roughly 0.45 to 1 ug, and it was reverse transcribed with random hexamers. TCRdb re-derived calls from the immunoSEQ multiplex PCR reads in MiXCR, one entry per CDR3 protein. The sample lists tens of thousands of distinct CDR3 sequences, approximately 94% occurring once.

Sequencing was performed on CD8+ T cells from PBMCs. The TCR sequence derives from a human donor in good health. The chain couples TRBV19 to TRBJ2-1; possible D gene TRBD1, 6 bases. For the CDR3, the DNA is TGTGCCAGTGGGAACCCCATGACCCATCAGGGGTATGAGCAGTTCTTC. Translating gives CASGNPMTHQGYEQFF.